Below are 24 T cell receptor beta chains sequenced from a single sample in a study of blood T cells in healthy people across ages. A second PCR of roughly 7 to 11 cycles used a sample-barcoded 5' primer and a J-beta primer mix. TCRdb reprocessed the 5' RACE reads with MiXCR, giving one entry per CDR3 protein. Of 1.8 million or so distinct CDR3 sequences listed, 30% to 40% are singletons. The sequencing sample was made of blood. All receptors come from a human donor in good health.

The J gene is TRBJ2-5, the V gene TRBV7-9; the D gene is possibly TRBD1 (5 bases). Germline V gene lookup returns CDR1 SEHNR and CDR2 FQNEAQ (reference sequence). Between the trimmed V and J ends, which lost 2 bases and 2 bases, there was a span of 9 bases. The CDR3 totals 14 residues. The CDR3 DNA is TGTGCCAGCAGCTTATTGACAGTACAAGAGACCCAGTACTTC. Translated, it gives CASSLLTVQETQYF.

This clonotype was observed a handful of times. The chain's CDR3 is CASLDRGGYGYTF. CDR3 nucleotide sequence: TGTGCCAGCCTGGACAGGGGAGGATATGGCTACACCTTC. The V and J genes are TRBV4-2 and TRBJ1-2, with 9 bases matching TRBD1. V gave up 8 bases and J gave up 5 bases; unmatched junction bases: 6. Per germline, CDR1 LGHNA and CDR2 YNFKEQ. This CDR3 has 13 amino acids.

CDR3 nucleotides: TGTGCCAGCAGTTTACGGAGGGGCCAGGGATACTATGGCTACACCTTC. It yields the protein CASSLRRGQGYYGYTF. The chain joins TRBV27 to TRBJ1-2; D may be TRBD1 (5 bases). CDR3 length: 16 residues. V dropped 2 bases and J dropped 3 bases, with 16 bases sitting between them. The germline V gene has CDR1 MNHEY and CDR2 SMNVEV (reference sequence).

This clonotype was detected a few times. The rearrangement joins TRBV9 to TRBJ1-2; D uncertain. Germline V gene sequence: CDR1 SGDLS, CDR2 YYNGEE. The V end lost 0 bases, the J end lost 7 bases, and 7 bases lay between the germline ends. The CDR3 contains 12 residues. CDR3: CASSVGAAGYTF. Written as DNA, the CDR3 is TGTGCCAGCAGCGTAGGAGCGGCTGGCTACACCTTC. The full variable domain, in which reference TRBV9 and TRBJ1-2 provide the parts outside the CDR3, is DSGVTQTPKHLITATGQRVTLRCSPRSGDLSVYWYQQSLDQGLQFLIQYYNGEERAKGNILERFSAQQFPDLHSELNLSSLELGDSALYFCASSVGAAGYTFGSGTRLTVV.

This clonotype occurred many times. The junction differs from germline at one of its ends, possibly a read error. V is TRBV7-7 and J is TRBJ2-7, with D perhaps matching TRBD1 (6 bases). The CDR3 spans 16 residues. Germline V gene sequence: CDR1 SSHAT, CDR2 FNYEAQ (reference sequence). The CDR3 sequence is CASSLGFTGNFYEQYF. The DNA of the CDR3 is TGTGCTAGCAGCTTAGGGTTTACAGGGAATTTCTACGAGCAGTACTTC.

The genes are TRBV29-1 and TRBJ1-2; D gene unclear. Germline V lookup: CDR1 SQVTM, CDR2 ANQGSEA. This CDR3 spans 13 amino acids. Trimming shortened V by 1 base and J by 5 bases, and 11 bases separated the two germline ends. CDR3 DNA: TGCAGCGTTGAAGGCAGAGTATTATATGGCTACACCTTC. It specifies CSVEGRVLYGYTF. Supplemented by reference TRBV29-1 and TRBJ1-2, the full variable domain reads SAVISQKPSRDICQRGTSLTIQCQVDSQVTMMFWYRQQPGQSLTLIATANQGSEATYESGFVIDKFPISRPNLTFSTLTVSNMSPEDSSIYLCSVEGRVLYGYTFGSGTRLTVV.

This chain uses TRBV4-3 with TRBJ2-1; D is unclear. The CDR3 spans 14 residues. V was shortened by 0 bases and J by 5 bases, with 8 bases between the two germline ends. Germline V gene data show CDR1 as LGHNA and CDR2 as YSLEER. CDR3 DNA sequence: TGCGCCAGCAGCCAAGAGGAACAAGACAATGAGCAGTTCTTC. It specifies CASSQEEQDNEQFF.

As to this clonotype: The junction departs from germline at one end; a sequencing error may be responsible. This chain links TRBV4-2 with TRBJ2-1, with 8 positions matching TRBD2. CDR1 LGHNA and CDR2 YNFKEQ come from the germline V gene. The CDR3 runs to 19 residues. The chain's CDR3 is CASSQVLAGRRLNYNGQFF. The CDR3 DNA is TGTGCCAGCAGCCAAGTTTTAGCGGGGAGAAGACTCAACTACAATGGGCAGTTCTTC.

This clonotype was counted between two and nine times. The chain couples TRBV20-1 to TRBJ2-7; a possible D gene is TRBD1 (6 bases). The CDR3 has 14 residues. V was cut by 1 base and J by 4 bases, with 14 bases left in between. CDR1 and CDR2 (germline): DFQATT, SNEGSKA (reference sequence). This CDR3 reads CSARVITGLYEQYF. CDR3 DNA sequence: TGCAGTGCTAGAGTGATTACAGGGTTGTACGAGCAGTACTTC.

This clonotype occurred a few times. The rearrangement uses TRBV7-9 and TRBJ2-5; TRBD2 matches at 8 bases. Germline-derived CDR1 and CDR2 are SEHNR and FQNEAQ (reference sequence). After removal of 5 bases from V and 1 base from J, the junction contained 6 bases not matched to a gene. This CDR3 is 15 amino acids long. The CDR3 reads CASSPYRGGQETQYF. CDR3 DNA: TGTGCCAGCAGCCCATACCGGGGGGGCCAAGAGACCCAGTACTTC.

This chain uses TRBV3-1 with TRBJ2-5; 10 bases fit TRBD2. This CDR3 contains 16 residues. Per germline, CDR1 LGHDT and CDR2 YNNKEL (reference sequence). Losses at the gene ends were 1 base for V and 1 base for J; bases not matched to a gene: 3. The DNA of the CDR3 is TGTGCCAGCAGCCAAGTTAGCGGGGGGCTCCAAGAGACCCAGTACTTC. Amino acid sequence: CASSQVSGGLQETQYF.

V gene TRBV5-1 combines with J gene TRBJ1-1, with D hard to call. CDR1 is SGHRS, CDR2 YFSETQ, per germline. The CDR3 consists of 14 residues. Trimming stripped 2 bases from V and 0 bases from J, with 8 bases between. The CDR3 nucleotides are TGCGCCAGCAGCTTCCGGGAAGTGAACACTGAAGCTTTCTTT. It specifies CASSFREVNTEAFF.

The chain couples TRBV20-1 to TRBJ1-1; the D is unclear. This CDR3 spans 15 amino acids. CDR1 is DFQATT and CDR2 is SNEGSKA in the germline V gene (reference sequence). Between the trimmed V and J ends, which lost 3 bases and 0 bases, there was a span of 14 bases. CDR3 sequence: CSASKNRVVNTEAFF. The CDR3 DNA is TGCAGTGCTAGTAAAAATCGAGTTGTGAACACTGAAGCTTTCTTT.

This chain connects TRBV30 to TRBJ1-5; D unclear. CDR1 is GTSNPN and CDR2 is SVGIG in the germline V gene (reference sequence). CDR3 length: 12 amino acids. The germline V and J ends were trimmed by 2 bases and 1 base, with 3 bases remaining between them. CDR3 protein: CAWSPSNQPQHF. The CDR3 DNA reads as TGTGCCTGGAGTCCGAGCAATCAGCCCCAGCATTTT.

This clonotype was counted only a few times. The chain employs TRBV20-1 and TRBJ1-4, with 7 bases identical to TRBD1. The CDR3 runs 12 residues. The J segment lost 7 bases and the V segment lost 3 bases, leaving 2 bases of the junction unmatched. The germline gives CDR1 DFQATT, CDR2 SNEGSKA (reference sequence). The CDR3 DNA reads TGCAGTGCTAGCCAGGGGGTTGAAAAACTGTTTTTT. Translation: CSASQGVEKLFF.

The rearrangement uses TRBV4-3 and TRBJ1-2; D is uncertain. Per the germline V gene, CDR1 is LGHNA and CDR2 is YSLEER. Trimming pared 0 bases from V and 5 bases from J, leaving 16 bases between. CDR3 size: 16 residues. CDR3 sequence (DNA): TGCGCCAGCAGCCAAGATAGCAGTGCTCCGGGATATGGCTACACCTTC. Amino acid sequence: CASSQDSSAPGYGYTF.

This clonotype was seen a few times. The chain is built from TRBV3-1 and TRBJ2-7; the D gene is possibly TRBD2 (5 bases). The V end lost 0 bases, the J end lost 0 bases, and 12 bases lay between the germline ends. The CDR3 is 16 residues long. Looked up from germline, CDR1 is LGHDT and CDR2 is YNNKEL (reference sequence). The CDR3 loop is CASSQDRWESSYEQYF. Written as DNA, the CDR3 is TGTGCCAGCAGCCAAGATCGTTGGGAGAGCTCCTACGAGCAGTACTTC.

The chain joins TRBV4-1 to TRBJ1-1; D possibly corresponds to TRBD1 (5 bases). Germline assignment: CDR1 MGHRA and CDR2 YSYEKL. V was pared by 4 bases and J by 0 bases, with 15 bases between. The CDR3 has 16 amino acids. The CDR3 coding sequence is TGCGCCAGCAGCCCCATATGGGGGGAGGTGAACACTGAAGCTTTCTTT. Translation: CASSPIWGEVNTEAFF.

This chain uses TRBV4-1 with TRBJ2-3; 7 nucleotides line up with TRBD2. The J segment lost 2 bases and the V segment lost 0 bases, leaving 8 bases of the junction unmatched. The CDR3 loop spans 17 amino acids. Germline V gene lookup returns CDR1 MGHRA and CDR2 YSYEKL. Here the CDR3 DNA reads TGCGCCAGCAGCCAAGATCGGTGGGGGGGACCCACAGATACGCAGTATTTT. Its protein is CASSQDRWGGPTDTQYF.

This clonotype turned up a few times. The CDR3 sequence is CSARRQGLTDTQYF. CDR3 DNA: TGCAGTGCTCGGAGACAGGGACTCACAGATACGCAGTATTTT. The chain has TRBV20-1 and TRBJ2-3, with D perhaps matching TRBD1 (7 bases). CDR3 size: 14 residues. The V end was cut by 5 bases, the J end by 2 bases, with 14 bases between. Germline V gives CDR1 DFQATT, CDR2 SNEGSKA (reference sequence).

The chain couples TRBV12-3 or TRBV12-4 to TRBJ2-5; D possibly uses TRBD1 or TRBD2 (7 bases each). The V end was cut by 6 bases, the J end by 5 bases, with 13 bases between. This CDR3 comprises 13 residues. CDR3 nucleotide sequence: TGTGCCAGCAGGGACAGGCGGGGGGAGACCCAGTACTTC. Amino acid sequence: CASRDRRGETQYF.

Comments on this clonotype: Mismatch with germline at one junction end may stem from a read error. V gene TRBV7-9 combines with J gene TRBJ1-1; D is unclear. The germline CDR1 and CDR2 sequences are SEHNR and FQNEAQ (reference sequence). This CDR3 is built from 17 residues. As DNA, the CDR3 is TGTGCCAGCAGCTTATCCCTGGTGAGGGTGTCGAACACTGAAACTTTCTTT. It encodes CASSLSLVRVSNTETFF.

The chain joins TRBV4-1 to TRBJ2-3; TRBD2 is a possible D gene (5 bases). Germline-derived CDR1 and CDR2 are MGHRA and YSYEKL. This CDR3 is 17 amino acids long. V lost 2 bases to trimming and J lost 1 base, with 16 bases between them. Here the CDR3 reads CASSQIGVSLGTDTQYF. CDR3 DNA sequence: TGCGCCAGCAGCCAAATCGGGGTTTCCTTAGGCACAGATACGCAGTATTTT.

The chain employs TRBV6-5 and TRBJ1-2; perhaps TRBD1 as D (6 bases). Per germline, CDR1 MNHEY and CDR2 SVGAGI. V was shortened by 0 bases and J by 8 bases, with 10 bases between the two germline ends. The CDR3 has 13 amino acids. The CDR3 region has the DNA TGTGCCAGCAGTTACTCGAGGGGGAGCGGCTACACCTTC. This sequence encodes CASSYSRGSGYTF.